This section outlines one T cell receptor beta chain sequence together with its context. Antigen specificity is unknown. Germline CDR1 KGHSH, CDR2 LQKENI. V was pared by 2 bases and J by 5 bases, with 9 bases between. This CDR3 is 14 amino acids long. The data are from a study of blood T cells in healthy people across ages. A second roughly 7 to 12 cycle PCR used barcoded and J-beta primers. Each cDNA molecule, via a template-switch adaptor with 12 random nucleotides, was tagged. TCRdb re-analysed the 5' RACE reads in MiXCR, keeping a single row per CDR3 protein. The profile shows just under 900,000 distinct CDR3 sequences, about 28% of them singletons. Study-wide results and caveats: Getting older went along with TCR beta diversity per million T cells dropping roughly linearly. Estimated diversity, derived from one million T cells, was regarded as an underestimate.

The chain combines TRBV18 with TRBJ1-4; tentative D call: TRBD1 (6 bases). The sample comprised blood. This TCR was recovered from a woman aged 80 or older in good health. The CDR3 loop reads CASSPGGRNEKLFF. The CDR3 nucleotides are TGTGCCAGCTCACCAGGGGGCCGAAATGAAAAACTGTTTTTT.